This T cell receptor beta chain was retrieved from a study of spatial heterogeneity in lung cancer. Looking at the study overall: Across the raw uncorrected reads, a unique TCR and UMI combination was observed, on average, more than ten times.

The CDR3 covers 13 residues. V was trimmed by 2 bases and J by 3 bases, leaving 6 bases between them. CDR1 is MNHEY, CDR2 SVGAGI, per germline. Findings of the study overall: At resection, ubiquitous expanded tumor TCRs appeared in blood more than at follow-up.

Time point specified: sample taken at primary tumor resection. Whole RNA, which was extracted from tumor, nontumor lung tissue or frozen PBMC, was sequenced without any cell sorting. Samples came from 72 TRACERx patients with untreated early-stage lung cancer. Carried by each TCR cDNA molecule was a unique molecular identifier. Via MiXCR, TCRdb re-called the 5' RACE reads, giving one row per CDR3 protein. The sample has 75,000 to 85,000 distinct CDR3 sequences; approximately 21% are singletons. In this sample, this clonotype turned up a few times. Its specificity is unknown. The starting material was PBMCs, obtained at surgery. The chain joins TRBV6-5 to TRBJ2-3; D unclear. This TCR was recovered from a male donor with early-stage non-small cell lung cancer. This chain's CDR3 is CASSYALTDTQYF. The CDR3 nucleotides are TGTGCCAGCAGTTACGCCTTGACAGATACGCAGTATTTT.